What follows are 23 T cell receptor beta chains derived from one specimen sequenced in a study of blood T cells in healthy people across ages. A second roughly 7 to 11 cycle PCR used barcoded and J-beta primers. MiXCR was run by TCRdb on the 5' RACE reads, yielding one entry per CDR3 protein. The sample consists of 700,000 to 950,000 distinct CDR3 sequences, roughly 44% of them appearing once. Sample: blood. The receptor set was obtained from a woman in her fifties or sixties in good health.

Worth noting for this clonotype: A read error may account for a junction end that differs from germline. The genes are TRBV24-1 and TRBJ2-5, with D possibly TRBD2 on 6 matching bases. Germline CDR1 and CDR2: KGHDR and SFDVKD. CDR3 length: 15 residues. The CDR3: CATGDSRDSQETQYF. DNA for the CDR3: TGTGCCACCGGTGACTCGCGGGACTCGCAAGAGACCCAGTACTTC.

The chain combines TRBV20-1 with TRBJ1-5; D possibly corresponds to TRBD1 (5 bases). With 4 bases removed from V and 6 bases from J, the gap between germline ends came to 16 bases. CDR1 and CDR2 (germline): DFQATT, SNEGSKA (reference sequence). The CDR3 runs 14 residues. The chain's CDR3 is CSATQATEVQPQHF. As DNA, the CDR3 is TGCAGTGCTACTCAGGCGACAGAGGTTCAGCCCCAGCATTTT.

J is TRBJ2-5 and V is TRBV28; D gene unclear. V shed 3 bases and J shed 4 bases, with 12 bases lying between them. This CDR3 has 14 amino acids. Looked up from germline, CDR1 is MDHEN and CDR2 is SYDVKM. CDR3 sequence: CASSLWGFRETQYF. CDR3 sequence (DNA): TGTGCCAGCAGTTTGTGGGGTTTTAGAGAGACCCAGTACTTC.

The CDR3 DNA sequence: TGCAGCGTTGATTCCGGGACAGGGGCGGTTGTGCAGTTCTTC. This codes for CSVDSGTGAVVQFF. The gene calls are TRBV29-1 and TRBJ2-1, with 10 bases that match TRBD1. The V gene's germline CDR1 is SQVTM and CDR2 ANQGSEA. The CDR3 covers 14 residues. Unmatched junction bases numbered 11, after V lost 3 bases and J lost 12 bases.

There are many counts of this clonotype. V is TRBV12-3 or TRBV12-4 and J is TRBJ2-5, with no clear D. The CDR3 runs to 10 residues. V was cut by 8 bases and J by 3 bases, with 4 bases left in between. This CDR3 is CASGKETQYF. The DNA for the CDR3 is TGTGCCAGCGGCAAAGAGACCCAGTACTTC.

This clonotype appeared a few times. The chain uses TRBV13 and TRBJ2-7, with D perhaps matching TRBD2 (6 bases). V dropped 5 bases and J dropped 3 bases, with 17 bases sitting between them. Germline CDR1 is PRHDT and CDR2 is FYEKMQ (reference sequence). The CDR3 extends over 15 amino acids. The CDR3 bases are TGTGCCAGCAGCACCCCCCAGGGAGGAGGCTACGAGCAGTACTTC. It specifies CASSTPQGGGYEQYF.

This rearrangement joins TRBV5-1 to TRBJ2-3, with D maybe TRBD1 (5 bases). Germline V gene data show CDR1 as SGHRS and CDR2 as YFSETQ. The V and J ends lost 4 bases and 0 bases respectively, with 12 bases between them. The CDR3 extends over 15 amino acids. Written as DNA, the CDR3 is TGCGCCAGCAGCCGGACATTCACTAGCACAGATACGCAGTATTTT. Amino acid sequence: CASSRTFTSTDTQYF.

With regard to this clonotype: A read error may explain this, as a much larger clone is one base away. V and J are TRBV6-2 or TRBV6-3 and TRBJ2-5; TRBD2 agrees at 12 bases. CDR1 and CDR2 (germline): MNHEY, SVGEGT. This CDR3 contains 15 residues. As DNA, the CDR3 is TGTGCCAGCAGTTACGGACTAGCGGGACAAGAGGCCCAGTACTTC. It is translated as CASSYGLAGQEAQYF.

Written as DNA, the CDR3 is TGTGCCACCCGGGACAGGACGAGAGAGACCCAGTACTTC. As protein: CATRDRTRETQYF. The chain uses TRBV24-1 and TRBJ2-7; 8 bases are shared with TRBD1. The tail of the sequence fits TRBJ2-5 better, so the J call may be wrong. The CDR3 has 13 residues. The V gene's germline CDR1 is KGHDR and CDR2 SFDVKD.

This clonotype turned up a few times. The chain couples TRBV11-1 to TRBJ2-1, with TRBD1 matching over 10 bases. This CDR3 comprises 17 residues. After removal of 5 bases from V and 3 bases from J, the junction contained 10 bases not matched to a gene. CDR1 and CDR2 (germline): SGHAT, FQDESV (reference sequence). The CDR3 DNA reads TGTGCCAGCAGCCCTCAGGTCGGGACAGGGGACTACAATGAGCAGTTCTTC. Encoded protein: CASSPQVGTGDYNEQFF.

This clonotype turned up a few times. The V and J genes are TRBV12-3 or TRBV12-4 and TRBJ2-1, with TRBD2 identical over 8 bases. CDR3 length equals 16 residues. Trimming at V came to 3 bases and at J to 4 bases, leaving 8 bases not matched to a gene. The CDR3 DNA reads TGTGCCAGCAGTTTCCCTCGCGGGGGGCAATACAATGAGCAGTTCTTC. Translation: CASSFPRGGQYNEQFF.

This clonotype was observed a handful of times. The V gene is TRBV7-2, the J gene TRBJ1-4; D may be TRBD1 (5 bases). The V and J ends lost 1 base and 8 bases respectively, with 14 bases between them. The CDR3 is 15 amino acids. Germline CDR1 SGHTA, CDR2 FQGNSA. The CDR3 DNA sequence: TGTGCCAGCAGCTTAGAGGGGAGGCCCGGGGAAAAACTGTTTTTT. Amino acid sequence: CASSLEGRPGEKLFF. The full variable domain, rest sourced from reference TRBV7-2 and TRBJ1-4, is GAGVSQSPSNKVTEKGKDVELRCDPISGHTALYWYRQSLGQGLEFLIYFQGNSAPDKSGLPSDRFSAERTGGSVSTLTIQRTQQEDSAVYLCASSLEGRPGEKLFFGSGTQLSVL.

Comment on this clonotype: The junction shows a germline mismatch at one end, possibly a read error. V gene TRBV20-1 combines with J gene TRBJ2-2; a weak D match, TRBD2 (6 bases). The V gene's germline CDR1 is DFQATT and CDR2 SNEGSKA (reference sequence). The CDR3 spans 15 residues. The CDR3 loop is CSARGLPAGTGELFF. The DNA of the CDR3 is TGCAGTGCCAGAGGGCTACCAGCGGGCACCGGGGAGCTGTTTTTT.

This rearrangement joins TRBV20-1 to TRBJ2-7; the D gene could be TRBD1 or TRBD2 (5 bases each). The CDR3 contains 13 residues. The germline V and J ends were trimmed by 1 base and 3 bases, with 10 bases remaining between them. Germline V gene sequence: CDR1 DFQATT, CDR2 SNEGSKA (reference sequence). In DNA form, the CDR3 reads TGCAGTGCTAGAGGGGGGTTCGACTACGAGCAGTACTTC. Amino acid sequence: CSARGGFDYEQYF.

The V gene is TRBV19, the J gene TRBJ2-1, with a tentative D call TRBD2 (5 bases). The germline V gene has CDR1 LNHDA and CDR2 SQIVND (reference sequence). The CDR3 is made up of 14 amino acids. V lost 1 base and J lost 10, with 14 bases in between. In DNA, the CDR3 is TGTGCCAGTAGTATAGCTGTTGATAGCGCAGAGCAGTTCTTC. This sequence encodes CASSIAVDSAEQFF.

This clonotype was counted a few times. The chain joins TRBV4-2 to TRBJ2-7, with D tentatively TRBD1 or TRBD2 (5 bases each). Trimming pared 1 base from V and 2 bases from J, leaving 27 bases between. Per the germline V gene, CDR1 is LGHNA and CDR2 is YNFKEQ. The length of the CDR3 is 20 residues. The CDR3 region has the DNA TGTGCCAGCAGCCAAGTCATGAGGGCTGCTGGGGCCGCTCTGGCCTACGAGCAGTACTTC. This codes for CASSQVMRAAGAALAYEQYF.

This clonotype has just a few counts. The chain's CDR3 is CAISESGGNYGYTF. In nucleotides, the CDR3 is TGTGCCATCAGTGAGTCGGGAGGAAACTATGGCTACACCTTC. This rearrangement joins TRBV10-3 to TRBJ1-2; D is ambiguous. V was trimmed by 0 bases and J by 2 bases, leaving 7 bases between them. The CDR3 covers 14 residues. CDR1 is ENHRY and CDR2 is SYGVKD in the germline V gene.

This clonotype was found once. This chain links TRBV3-1 with TRBJ2-1; D not resolved. Germline V gene lookup returns CDR1 LGHDT and CDR2 YNNKEL (reference sequence). V shed 0 bases and J shed 1 base, with 7 bases lying between them. The CDR3 covers 15 residues. The CDR3 bases are TGTGCCAGCAGCCAAGAGTTACTTTCCTACAATGAGCAGTTCTTC. This sequence encodes CASSQELLSYNEQFF.

The V and J genes are TRBV2 and TRBJ2-7; D might be TRBD1 (6 bases). CDR1 and CDR2 (germline): SNHLY, FYNNEI. Between the trimmed V and J ends, which lost 2 bases and 2 bases, there was a span of 13 bases. CDR3 length: 15 amino acids. The CDR3 here is CASSEQTGITYEQYF. The CDR3 DNA is TGTGCCAGCAGTGAACAGACAGGCATTACCTACGAGCAGTACTTC.

The chain carries TRBV28 and TRBJ2-3, with D perhaps TRBD1 or TRBD2 (6 bases each). Trimming took 5 bases from V and 6 from J, leaving 24 bases between them. Germline V lookup: CDR1 MDHEN, CDR2 SYDVKM. This CDR3 is built from 17 residues. As DNA, the CDR3 is TGTGCCAGCAGTCTGGGAGGAGGTGGACAGTTTCACGATACGCAGTATTTT. Translating gives CASSLGGGGQFHDTQYF. The whole variable domain, remainder taken from reference TRBV28 and TRBJ2-3, is DVKVTQSSRYLVKRTGEKVFLECVQDMDHENMFWYRQDPGLGLRLIYFSYDVKMKEKGDIPEGYSVSREKKERFSLILESASTNQTSMYLCASSLGGGGQFHDTQYFGPGTRLTVL.

V and J are TRBV9 and TRBJ2-5; 11 nucleotides line up with TRBD2. Germline trimming cut 2 bases from V and 2 bases from J; bases unmatched to any gene: 5. The CDR3 consists of 16 residues. The germline CDR1 and CDR2 sequences are SGDLS and YYNGEE. CDR3 sequence reads: CASSVSGLAVQETQYF. In nucleotides, the CDR3 is TGTGCCAGCAGCGTCTCGGGACTAGCGGTACAAGAGACCCAGTACTTC.

The table lists this clonotype with a few counts. This chain joins TRBV12-3 or TRBV12-4 and TRBJ2-3; D is unclear. CDR3 length: 17 residues. The germline V and J ends were trimmed by 6 bases and 0 bases, with 19 bases remaining between them. This CDR3 reads CASSSTGRFSSTDTQYF. In nucleotides, the CDR3 is TGTGCCAGCAGCTCCACCGGGCGTTTCTCTAGCACAGATACGCAGTATTTT.

The chain is built from TRBV7-2 and TRBJ2-7; 10 bases are a match to TRBD2. The CDR3 has 14 amino acids. V dropped 3 bases and J dropped 7; count of bases not matched to a gene: 6. Germline CDR1 reads SGHTA; CDR2 reads FQGNSA. CDR3 in amino acids: CASSFASGSDEQYF. The CDR3 DNA follows: TGTGCCAGCAGCTTTGCTAGCGGGAGCGATGAGCAGTACTTC.